This is a list of T cell receptor beta chains from one sample in a study of cytomegalovirus exposure and HLA in healthy donors. The repertoire was sequenced with immunoSEQ multiplex PCR; TCRdb's copy has only in-frame clones and lacks some. The profile shows some 130,000 clones, around 80% of them singletons. Sequencing input: PBMCs. Receptors originate from a man between 25 and 39 years old in good health and CMV-seropositive. CDR3s include the opening cysteine and the closing phenylalanine or tryptophan. The order of the fields is CDR3 DNA, CDR3 protein, V gene, D gene, clone size, J gene. D genes are given only for firm matches. Clone size appears in some rows only: once, few, many, or a class for an expanded clone.

TGTGCCAGCACCCATATAGCGGGAGGGCCTGGAGAGCAGTACTTC CASTHIAGGPGEQYF TRBV7-2 TRBD2 NA TRBJ2-7
TGTGCCATCAGAGGACAGGGGTATGGCTACACCTTC CAIRGQGYGYTF TRBV10-3 TRBD1 NA TRBJ1-2
TGTGCCAGCTCTCAAGGGGAAAGGACAACCGGGGAGCTGTTTTTT CASSQGERTTGELFF TRBV18 NA NA TRBJ2-2
TGTGCTAGTGCCCCAGGGTTATCCTACAATGAGCAGTTCTTC CASAPGLSYNEQFF TRBV12-5 NA once TRBJ2-1
TGTGCCAGCAGGCCTACAGGGGTTTACACTGAAGCTTTCTTT CASRPTGVYTEAFF TRBV28 TRBD1 NA TRBJ1-1
TGTGCCACCGACGCCCCGGGACTAGCGTCCTACAATGAGCAGTTCTTC CATDAPGLASYNEQFF TRBV28 TRBD2 NA TRBJ2-1
TGTGCCAGCTCACCGGGGACAGCCAATGAGCAGTTCTTC CASSPGTANEQFF TRBV18 TRBD1 NA TRBJ2-1
TGTGCCAGCAGTCCCCTGGGACAGCTCTATGGCTACACCTTC CASSPLGQLYGYTF TRBV6-5 TRBD1 NA TRBJ1-2
TGTGCCAGCAGTGACATCGGTGATACGCAGTATTTT CASSDIGDTQYF TRBV6-4 NA NA TRBJ2-3
TGTGCCAGCAGTTACTCGATCAGCTCTGGAAACACCATATATTTT CASSYSISSGNTIYF TRBV6-5 NA many TRBJ1-3
TGTGCCAGCAGCTTAGCTCAGGGTGGGACTGAAGCTTTCTTT CASSLAQGGTEAFF TRBV7-3 NA once TRBJ1-1
TGTGCCAGCAGCTTAGTCCCAGCGGGAGCGGGTCAGTTCTTC CASSLVPAGAGQFF TRBV7-9 TRBD2 NA TRBJ2-1
TGTGCCAGCAGCTCTAGGTTGGGTAACACTGAAGCTTTCTTT CASSSRLGNTEAFF TRBV5-6 NA NA TRBJ1-1
TGCGCCAGCAGCCCTGGGACAGGGAATAATGAGCAGTTCTTC CASSPGTGNNEQFF TRBV5-1 TRBD1 NA TRBJ2-1
TGTGCCAGTAGTTACTGGACAGATGGCGACACTGAAGCTTTCTTT CASSYWTDGDTEAFF TRBV19 NA few TRBJ1-1
TGTGCCATCAGTGAACACAGGGGGCCTAATTCACCCCTCCACTTT CAISEHRGPNSPLHF TRBV10-3 TRBD1 NA TRBJ1-6
TGTGCCAGCAGCGCCCGGACTAGCGGGGGGGGCGAGCAGTACTTC CASSARTSGGGEQYF TRBV7-2 TRBD2 once TRBJ2-7
TGTGCCACCAGGAGACAGGGGTTAGAAAACTATGGCTACACCTTC CATRRQGLENYGYTF TRBV15 TRBD1 NA TRBJ1-2
TGTGCCAGTAGTATGGGACAGTCCTACGAGCAGTACTTC CASSMGQSYEQYF TRBV19 TRBD1 NA TRBJ2-7
TGTGCCAGCAGCTTACGGGGTGCTTTGGCAACCTACGAGCAGTACTTC CASSLRGALATYEQYF TRBV11-2 NA NA TRBJ2-7
TGTGCCACCGGGCCCGGCGGGGTCGCTTCCATTTATAATTCACCCCTCCACTTT CATGPGGVASIYNSPLHF TRBV10-3 NA NA TRBJ1-6
TGTGCCAGCAGTGAAAGGGCTAGCTGGGTTTGGGATGAGCAGTTCTTC CASSERASWVWDEQFF TRBV2 NA NA TRBJ2-1
TGTGCCAGCGGAGGGGAGGGGCATCTCACTGAAGCTTTCTTT CASGGEGHLTEAFF TRBV2 NA NA TRBJ1-1
TGTGCCAGCAGCGCAAGGGCCCTAGCGGGGTTCGGGGCGCAGTATTTT CASSARALAGFGAQYF TRBV9 TRBD2 NA TRBJ2-3